This record covers a single T cell receptor beta chain. Primers used in a second PCR of roughly 6 to 11 cycles were a sample-barcoded 5' primer and a J-beta primer mix. TCRdb called the 5' RACE reads again in MiXCR, with one record for every CDR3 protein. Found here are over a million distinct CDR3 sequences, approximately 59% of them singletons; the top ten hold more than 6%. This sample is part of a study of blood T cells in healthy people across ages. The CDR3 loop spans 17 amino acids. V was cut by 1 base and J by 2 bases, with 18 bases left in between. Germline V CDR1 and CDR2: MDHEN, SYDVKM. Material: blood. The chain combines TRBV28 with TRBJ2-7; tentatively, D is TRBD1 or TRBD2 (6 bases each). This TCR was sampled from a man aged 18 to 29 in good health. In nucleotides, the CDR3 is TGTGCCAGCAGTTTATTAGGGGGGACACCGGCGCCCTACGAGCAGTACTTC. It translates to CASSLLGGTPAPYEQYF.